This T cell receptor (beta chain) was sequenced during a study of spatial heterogeneity in lung cancer. Trimming took off 4 bases at V and 3 bases at J, with 15 bases between the two ends. The CDR3 has 15 residues. CDR1 and CDR2 from the germline V gene are MNHEY and SVGEGT. This clonotype was detected many times. Indicated time point: sample taken at primary tumor resection. Whole RNA obtained from tumor, nontumor lung or frozen PBMC underwent sequencing without sorting. The donors were some 70 patients with non-small cell lung cancer that was early-stage and untreated. MiXCR, run by TCRdb on the 5' RACE reads, gives a single entry per CDR3 protein. This sample has about 82,000 distinct CDR3 sequences; over 9.5% occur once, and the top ten carry roughly 4.5%.

The source material was PBMCs, sampled at surgery. This chain links TRBV6-2 or TRBV6-3 with TRBJ1-1, with a tentative D call TRBD1 (5 bases). The TCR comes from a male donor with early-stage non-small cell lung cancer. The CDR3 DNA sequence: TGTGCCAGCAGTTCGTGGTTGGGGCAGGACACTGAAGCTTTCTTT. Protein product: CASSSWLGQDTEAFF.